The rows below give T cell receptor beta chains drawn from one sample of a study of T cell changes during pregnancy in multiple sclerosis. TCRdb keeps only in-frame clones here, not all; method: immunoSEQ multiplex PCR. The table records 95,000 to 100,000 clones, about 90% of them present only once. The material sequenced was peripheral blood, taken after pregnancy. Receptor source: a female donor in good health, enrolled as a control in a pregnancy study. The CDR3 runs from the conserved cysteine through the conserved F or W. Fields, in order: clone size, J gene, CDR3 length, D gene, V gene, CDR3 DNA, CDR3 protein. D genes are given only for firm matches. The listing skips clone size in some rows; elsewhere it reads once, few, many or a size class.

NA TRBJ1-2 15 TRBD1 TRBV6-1 TGTGCCAGCAGTGAAGTTCTCCGGGACAGGGATGGCTACACCTTC CASSEVLRDRDGYTF
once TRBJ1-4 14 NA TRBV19 TGTGCCAGTAGTGGAGGACAGAGTAATGAAAAACTGTTTTTT CASSGGQSNEKLFF
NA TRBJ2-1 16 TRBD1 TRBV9 TGTGCCAGCAGCCCGGCCGGGACAGGGGGTATATATGAGCAGTTCTTC CASSPAGTGGIYEQFF
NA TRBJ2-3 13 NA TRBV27 TGTGCCAGCAGTTTATCGCCCCCCGGTACGCAGTATTTT CASSLSPPGTQYF
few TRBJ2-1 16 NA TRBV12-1 TGTGCCAGCAGCTTTAACGGGAGGAACCTCTACAATGAGCAGTTCTTC CASSFNGRNLYNEQFF
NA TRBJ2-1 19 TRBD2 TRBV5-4 TGTGCCAGCAGCTTTAAACTAGCGGGACCCGGGGGCCCCTACAATGAGCAGTTCTTC CASSFKLAGPGGPYNEQFF
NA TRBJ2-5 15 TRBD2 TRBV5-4 TGTGCCAGCAGCAGGAGCGGGAGGGGGGGAGAGACCCAGTACTTC CASSRSGRGGETQYF
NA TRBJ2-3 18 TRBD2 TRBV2 TGTGCCAGCCAGGGACTAAGCGTTTGGGAGGACCGCACAGATACGCAGTATTTT CASQGLSVWEDRTDTQYF
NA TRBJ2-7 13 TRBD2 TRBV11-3 TGTGCCAGCAGCGACGGGAGGCTCCACGAGCAGTACTTC CASSDGRLHEQYF
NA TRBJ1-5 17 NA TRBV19 TGTGCCAGTAGTATCAGGGGTCGGGAATATAGCAATCAGCCCCAGCATTTT CASSIRGREYSNQPQHF
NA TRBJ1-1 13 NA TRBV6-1 TGTGCCAGCAGCCCAAGCGGGAACACTGAAGCTTTCTTT CASSPSGNTEAFF
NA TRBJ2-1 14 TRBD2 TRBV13 TGTGCCAGCAGCTTAAGCCAGCGGGGGGCAGAGCAGTTCTTC CASSLSQRGAEQFF
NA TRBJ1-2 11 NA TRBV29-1 TGCAGCGCCCTAGCCAGCTATGGCTACACCTTC CSALASYGYTF
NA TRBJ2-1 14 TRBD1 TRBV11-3 TGTGCCAGCAGCTCGGGACAGGGTAGTGAGGAGCAGTTCTTC CASSSGQGSEEQFF
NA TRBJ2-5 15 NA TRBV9 TGTGCCAGCAGCGTAGGGGGGGACCGCGGTGTGACCCAGTACTTC CASSVGGDRGVTQYF
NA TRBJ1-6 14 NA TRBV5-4 TGTGCCAGCGGTGGAGGGCCTTATAATTCACCCCTCCACTTT CASGGGPYNSPLHF